These 5 T cell receptor beta chains share one sample of origin, sequenced in a study of blood T cells in healthy people across ages. A second PCR, run for roughly 7 to 12 cycles, used a sample-barcoded 5' primer plus a J-beta primer mix. From the 5' RACE reads, TCRdb called clonotypes with MiXCR, one entry per CDR3 protein. The sample lists 1.5 million or so distinct CDR3 sequences; about 43% were seen once. Specimen: blood. Source of these receptors: a woman aged 18-29 years in good health.

The CDR3 loop reads CASKPGSSSVHEQYF. CDR3 coding DNA: TGTGCCAGCAAACCGGGGTCTAGCAGCGTCCATGAGCAGTACTTC. The V and J genes are TRBV2 and TRBJ2-5, with D perhaps TRBD2 (5 bases). Trimming removed 7 bases at V and 11 bases at J, with 26 bases between. The germline V gene encodes CDR1 SNHLY and CDR2 FYNNEI. The CDR3 covers 15 residues.

In this sample, this clonotype turned up a few times. The V and J genes are TRBV7-9 and TRBJ2-5, with TRBD2 matching 8 bases. J was trimmed by 1 base and V by 1 base; bases with no gene match: 5. The CDR3 runs 16 residues. Germline V gives CDR1 SEHNR, CDR2 FQNEAQ (reference sequence). The CDR3 reads CASSLGSGGLQETQYF. CDR3 DNA sequence: TGTGCCAGCAGCTTAGGGAGCGGGGGTCTCCAAGAGACCCAGTACTTC.

The chain has TRBV30 and TRBJ1-1; D is uncertain. Trimming pared 6 bases from V and 3 bases from J, leaving 17 bases between. The CDR3 loop spans 14 amino acids. Germline CDR1 is GTSNPN and CDR2 is SVGIG (reference sequence). CDR3 amino acids: CACPRVGRDTEAFF. CDR3 bases: TGTGCCTGCCCTCGGGTGGGGAGGGACACTGAAGCTTTCTTT.

This clonotype was recorded a few times. The chain joins TRBV12-3 or TRBV12-4 to TRBJ2-1; possible D gene TRBD2, 5 bases. CDR3 size: 15 residues. Trimming cost V 3 bases and J 0 bases, with 9 bases left between them. The CDR3 loop is CASSLVGASYNEQFF. In nucleotides, the CDR3 is TGTGCCAGCAGTTTGGTGGGAGCCTCCTACAATGAGCAGTTCTTC.

This chain connects TRBV25-1 to TRBJ2-3; D is unresolved. The CDR3 sequence is 12 residues long. Trimming removed 6 bases from V and 6 bases from J, with 10 bases in between. Germline values: CDR1 MGHDK, CDR2 SYGVNS. The CDR3 DNA is TGTGCCAGCAGCCTGCTCTGGGATACGCAGTATTTT. Translating it yields CASSLLWDTQYF.